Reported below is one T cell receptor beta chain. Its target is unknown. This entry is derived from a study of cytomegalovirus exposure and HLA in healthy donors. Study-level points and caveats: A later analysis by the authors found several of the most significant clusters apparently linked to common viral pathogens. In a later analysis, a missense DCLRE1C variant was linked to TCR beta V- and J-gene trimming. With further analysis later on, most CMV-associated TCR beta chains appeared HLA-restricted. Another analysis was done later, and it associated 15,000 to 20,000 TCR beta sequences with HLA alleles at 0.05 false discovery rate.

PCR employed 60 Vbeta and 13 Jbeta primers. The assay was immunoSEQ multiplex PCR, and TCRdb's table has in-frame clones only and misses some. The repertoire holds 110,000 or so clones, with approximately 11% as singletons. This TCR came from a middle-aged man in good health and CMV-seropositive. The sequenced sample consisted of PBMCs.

The chain's CDR3 is CATGLAGGPDTQYF. The CDR3 bases are TGTGCCACCGGACTAGCGGGAGGGCCGGATACGCAGTATTTT. The chain employs TRBV10-3 and TRBJ2-3, with 15 bases aligning to TRBD2. J lost 6 bases, V lost 10 bases, and 5 bases had no gene match. From germline, CDR1 is ENHRY and CDR2 SYGVKD. The CDR3 extends over 14 amino acids.